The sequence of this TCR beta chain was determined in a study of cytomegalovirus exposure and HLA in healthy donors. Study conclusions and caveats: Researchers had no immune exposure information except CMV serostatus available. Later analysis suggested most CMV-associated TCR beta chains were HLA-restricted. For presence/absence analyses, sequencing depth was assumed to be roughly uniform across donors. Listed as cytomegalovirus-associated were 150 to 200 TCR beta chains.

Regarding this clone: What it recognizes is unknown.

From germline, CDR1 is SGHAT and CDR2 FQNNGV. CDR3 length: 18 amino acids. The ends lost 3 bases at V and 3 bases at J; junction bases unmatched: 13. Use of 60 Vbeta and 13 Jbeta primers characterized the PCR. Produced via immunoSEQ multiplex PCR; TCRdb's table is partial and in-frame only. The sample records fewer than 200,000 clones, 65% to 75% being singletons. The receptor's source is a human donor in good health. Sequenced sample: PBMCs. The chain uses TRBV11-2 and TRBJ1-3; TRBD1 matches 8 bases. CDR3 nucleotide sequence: TGTGCCAGCAGCTTTGCCAGCCTCAGGGGGCGCGTTGGAAACACCATATATTTT. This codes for CASSFASLRGRVGNTIYF.